The 22 T cell receptor beta chains below all came from one sample that was sequenced in a study of blood T cell repertoires in COVID-19. The repertoire was sequenced with immunoSEQ multiplex PCR; TCRdb's copy has only in-frame clones and lacks some. The sample lists some 350,000 clones, roughly 90% occurring once. Sequencing was done on a sample of peripheral blood. These receptors all stem from a woman between 25 and 40 years old with COVID-19, enrolled during active disease.

The chain recombines TRBV5-1 with TRBJ2-1; no firm D call. V lost 5 bases and J 5 bases, leaving 11 bases between the germline ends. This CDR3 contains 13 residues. CDR1 is SGHRS, CDR2 YFSETQ, per germline. The CDR3 reads CASRIWANNEQFF. The CDR3 nucleotides are TGCGCCAGCAGGATTTGGGCAAACAATGAGCAGTTCTTC. The full variable domain, in which reference TRBV5-1 and TRBJ2-1 provide the parts outside the CDR3, is KAGVTQTPRYLIKTRGQQVTLSCSPISGHRSVSWYQQTPGQGLQFLFEYFSETQRNKGNFPGRFSGRQFSNSRSEMNVSTLELGDSALYLCASRIWANNEQFFGPGTRLTVL.

This clone was counted between two and nine times. The genes are TRBV5-4 and TRBJ1-4; D is unclear. Germline lookup yields CDR1 SGHNT and CDR2 YYREEE (reference sequence). V lost 1 base and J 5 bases, leaving 6 bases between the germline ends. The CDR3 spans 13 residues. The CDR3, as DNA: TGTGCCAGCAGCTTGTATCCGAATGAAAAACTGTTTTTT. It yields the protein CASSLYPNEKLFF.

The V call is TRBV25-1, the J call TRBJ2-1; D is unresolved. Germline CDR1 MGHDK, CDR2 SYGVNS. The CDR3 has 12 amino acids. V was trimmed by 8 bases and J by 5 bases, leaving 10 bases between them. CDR3 sequence (DNA): TGTGCCAGCTCTCTAGTAAACAATGAGCAGTTCTTC. This translates into CASSLVNNEQFF.

DNA for the CDR3: TGTGCCAGCAGCCAAGTATACGGGACTAGCACAGATACGCAGTATTTT. It translates to CASSQVYGTSTDTQYF. The chain employs TRBV4-2 and TRBJ2-3; D perhaps matches TRBD2 (6 bases). V was shortened by 1 base and J by 0 bases, with 11 bases between the two germline ends. This CDR3 has 16 amino acids. From germline, CDR1 is LGHNA and CDR2 YNFKEQ.

The J gene is TRBJ2-3, the V gene TRBV9; 10 bases agree with TRBD2. CDR1 is SGDLS, CDR2 YYNGEE, per germline. V shed 4 bases and J 6 bases; nucleotides not matched to a gene: 8. This CDR3 comprises 15 residues. CDR3 amino acids: CASSPKAGGPDTQYF. CDR3 nucleotides: TGTGCCAGCAGCCCAAAAGCGGGGGGGCCTGATACGCAGTATTTT.

This chain links TRBV28 with TRBJ1-2; 7 nucleotides match TRBD1. There are 15 residues in the CDR3. Germline CDR1 reads MDHEN; CDR2 reads SYDVKM. The V gene end was trimmed by 6 bases and the J gene end by 1 base; junction bases not matched to a gene: 8. The CDR3 reads CASRIRGAINYGYTF. Here the CDR3 DNA reads TGTGCCAGCAGGATCAGGGGGGCGATTAACTATGGCTACACCTTC.

This sequence joins TRBV6-5 and TRBJ1-2, with D uncertain. Germline lookup yields CDR1 MNHEY and CDR2 SVGAGI. This CDR3 is built from 14 residues. Trimming took 2 bases from V and 4 from J, leaving 11 bases between them. The CDR3 loop is CASSYGGEPYGYTF. CDR3 sequence (DNA): TGTGCCAGCAGTTACGGCGGAGAGCCCTATGGCTACACCTTC.

The gene calls are TRBV7-6 and TRBJ2-2, with D possibly matching TRBD2 (5 bases). V was clipped by 4 bases and J by 0 bases, with 12 bases between them. The germline V gene has CDR1 SGHVS and CDR2 FNYEAQ. The CDR3 has 16 residues. The CDR3 DNA is TGTGCCAGCAGCTCCATTACCGGGACGAACACCGGGGAGCTGTTTTTT. Its protein is CASSSITGTNTGELFF.

The chain uses TRBV4-3 and TRBJ1-2; D not resolved. The length of the CDR3 is 13 residues. Germline V gene sequence: CDR1 LGHNA, CDR2 YSLEER. The ends were cut back, 4 bases at V and 4 bases at J, with 10 bases in the middle. CDR3 in amino acids: CASSPGTSYGYTF. The CDR3 coding sequence is TGCGCCAGCAGCCCAGGAACCTCCTATGGCTACACCTTC.

The V gene is TRBV18, the J gene TRBJ2-2; the D gene is possibly TRBD1 (6 bases). Germline values: CDR1 KGHSH, CDR2 LQKENI. V gave up 1 base and J gave up 1 base, with 13 bases separating them. The CDR3 extends over 17 amino acids. The CDR3 is CASSPRGFRGNTGELFF. The CDR3 nucleotides are TGTGCCAGCTCACCACGGGGATTCAGGGGGAACACCGGGGAGCTGTTTTTT.

The chain uses TRBV5-1 and TRBJ2-2; 9 bases fit TRBD1. The CDR3 consists of 17 residues. Losses at the gene ends were 4 bases for V and 5 bases for J; bases not matched to a gene: 12. CDR1 is SGHRS, CDR2 YFSETQ, per germline. The CDR3 spells CASSRHPGTGLTGELFF. CDR3 bases: TGCGCCAGCAGCAGGCACCCCGGGACAGGGTTAACCGGGGAGCTGTTTTTT.

This chain connects TRBV5-1 to TRBJ2-5; possibly TRBD1 for D (6 bases). CDR3 length equals 16 residues. Trimming cost V 3 bases and J 2 bases, with 17 bases left between them. The germline CDR1 and CDR2 sequences are SGHRS and YFSETQ. CDR3 amino acids: CASSSQWTDSQETQYF. The CDR3 DNA is TGCGCCAGCAGCTCCCAGTGGACGGACAGTCAAGAGACCCAGTACTTC.

This chain joins TRBV7-2 and TRBJ2-1; 9 nucleotides agree with TRBD2. The V gene's germline CDR1 is SGHTA and CDR2 FQGNSA. The CDR3 has 14 amino acids. The ends lost 1 base at V and 9 bases at J; junction bases unmatched: 4. Written as DNA, the CDR3 is TGTGCCAGCAGCTTAGGGCGGGGGGGCGTTGAGCAGTTCTTC. Translated, it gives CASSLGRGGVEQFF.

The V call is TRBV29-1, the J call TRBJ2-6; no definite D call. The CDR3 has 16 residues. CDR1 is SQVTM and CDR2 is ANQGSEA in the germline V gene. Between the trimmed V and J ends, which lost 0 bases and 0 bases, there was a span of 9 bases. The CDR3 sequence is CSVEDPQLSGANVLTF. The CDR3 DNA follows: TGCAGCGTTGAAGATCCCCAACTCTCTGGGGCCAACGTCCTGACTTTC.

The genes are TRBV7-2 and TRBJ2-5, with 8 bases identical to TRBD1. V shed 2 bases and J 6 bases; nucleotides not matched to a gene: 14. The germline V gene has CDR1 SGHTA and CDR2 FQGNSA. The CDR3 runs to 17 residues. CDR3 loop: CASSLYDRAGGGQTQYF. The CDR3 DNA follows: TGTGCCAGCAGCTTATATGATCGGGCAGGGGGCGGGCAGACCCAGTACTTC.

CDR3 sequence (DNA): TGTGCCAGCAGTTTGCCACATGTGGATGGCTACACCTTC. Translation gives CASSLPHVDGYTF. The chain employs TRBV28 and TRBJ1-2; no firm D call. The germline CDR1 and CDR2 sequences are MDHEN and SYDVKM. Trimming removed 3 bases at V and 6 bases at J, with 11 bases between. CDR3 size: 13 residues.

The chain has TRBV28 and TRBJ1-1; no clear D. CDR1 and CDR2 (germline): MDHEN, SYDVKM. V lost 6 bases and J 0 bases, leaving 5 bases between the germline ends. The CDR3 contains 12 residues. The CDR3 loop is CASSRMNTEAFF. CDR3 sequence (DNA): TGTGCCAGCAGCCGTATGAACACTGAAGCTTTCTTT.

The J gene is TRBJ2-5, the V gene TRBV7-2; 9 bases map to TRBD2. This CDR3 region has 15 residues. Germline lookup yields CDR1 SGHTA and CDR2 FQGNSA. The V gene end was trimmed by 5 bases and the J gene end by 5 bases; junction bases not matched to a gene: 9. The CDR3 DNA reads TGTGCCAGCAGCCCCCAGAGCGGGAGGCGGGAGACCCAGTACTTC. Translating gives CASSPQSGRRETQYF. Using reference TRBV7-2 and TRBJ2-5 for the parts outside the CDR3, the full variable domain is GAGVSQSPSNKVTEKGKDVELRCDPISGHTALYWYRQSLGQGLEFLIYFQGNSAPDKSGLPSDRFSAERTGGSVSTLTIQRTQQEDSAVYLCASSPQSGRRETQYFGPGTRLLVL.

This chain links TRBV4-2 with TRBJ1-1; no reliable D call. V was cut by 8 bases and J by 4 bases, with 11 bases left in between. Germline CDR1 is LGHNA and CDR2 is YNFKEQ. The CDR3 sequence is 12 residues long. As DNA, the CDR3 is TGTGCCAGCGGACCCGAGGGCACTGAAGCTTTCTTT. Protein: CASGPEGTEAFF.

The rearrangement joins TRBV28 to TRBJ1-1, with D tentatively TRBD1 (6 bases). CDR1 is MDHEN and CDR2 is SYDVKM in the germline V gene. The CDR3 has 12 residues. V lost 3 bases and J 7 bases, leaving 9 bases between the germline ends. Here the CDR3 DNA reads TGTGCCAGCAGTTTGACAGGTAGTGAAGCTTTCTTT. This encodes CASSLTGSEAFF.

The V and J genes are TRBV19 and TRBJ1-5; 8 nucleotides agree with TRBD1. Germline V gene lookup returns CDR1 LNHDA and CDR2 SQIVND (reference sequence). The CDR3 runs to 14 residues. J lost 6 bases, V lost 5 bases, and 6 bases had no gene match. CDR3 sequence (DNA): TGTGCCAGTAGTGGAACAGGGGGTGGTCAGCCCCAGCATTTT. The encoded protein is CASSGTGGGQPQHF.

The V call is TRBV4-1, the J call TRBJ1-4; D is possibly TRBD1 (5 bases). V dropped 5 bases and J dropped 5 bases, with 15 bases sitting between them. The CDR3 runs 15 residues. Germline V gives CDR1 MGHRA, CDR2 YSYEKL. The CDR3 nucleotides are TGCGCCAGCAGCGATCCCCGACAGACGAATGAAAAACTGTTTTTT. Translating it yields CASSDPRQTNEKLFF.